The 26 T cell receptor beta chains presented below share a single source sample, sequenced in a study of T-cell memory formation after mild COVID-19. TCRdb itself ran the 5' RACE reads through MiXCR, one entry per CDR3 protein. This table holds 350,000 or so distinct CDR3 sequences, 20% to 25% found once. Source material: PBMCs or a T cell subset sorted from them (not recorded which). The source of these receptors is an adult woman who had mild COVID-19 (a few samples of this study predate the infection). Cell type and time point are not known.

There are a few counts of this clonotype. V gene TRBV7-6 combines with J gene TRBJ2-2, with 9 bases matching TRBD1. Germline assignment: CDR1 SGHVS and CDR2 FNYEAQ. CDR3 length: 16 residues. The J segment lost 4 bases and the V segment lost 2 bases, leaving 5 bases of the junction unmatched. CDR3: CASSLQTGGSTGELFF. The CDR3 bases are TGTGCCAGCAGCTTACAAACAGGGGGCAGCACCGGGGAGCTGTTTTTT. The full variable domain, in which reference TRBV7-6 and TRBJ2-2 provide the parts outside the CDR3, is GAGVSQSPRYKVTKRGQDVALRCDPISGHVSLYWYRQALGQGPEFLTYFNYEAQQDKSGLPNDRFSAERPEGSISTLTIQRTEQRDSAMYRCASSLQTGGSTGELFFGEGSRLTVL.

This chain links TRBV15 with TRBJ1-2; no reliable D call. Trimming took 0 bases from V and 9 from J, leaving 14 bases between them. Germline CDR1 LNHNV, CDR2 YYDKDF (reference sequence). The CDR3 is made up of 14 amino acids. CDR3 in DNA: TGTGCCACCAGCAGAGAGGGCGGTCTCGCGAGCTACACCTTC. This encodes CATSREGGLASYTF.

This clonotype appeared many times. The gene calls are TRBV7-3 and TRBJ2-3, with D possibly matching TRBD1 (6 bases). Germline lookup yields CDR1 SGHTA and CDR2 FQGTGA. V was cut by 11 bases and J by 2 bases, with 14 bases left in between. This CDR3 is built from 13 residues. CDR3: CAVPGHYTDTQYF. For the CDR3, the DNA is TGTGCCGTTCCGGGACACTACACAGATACGCAGTATTTT.

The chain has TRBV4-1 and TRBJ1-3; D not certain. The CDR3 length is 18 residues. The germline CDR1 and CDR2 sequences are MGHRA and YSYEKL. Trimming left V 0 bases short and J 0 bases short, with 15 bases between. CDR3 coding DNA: TGCGCCAGCAGCCAAGATTCCCTCTGGGGAAGCTCTGGAAACACCATATATTTT. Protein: CASSQDSLWGSSGNTIYF.

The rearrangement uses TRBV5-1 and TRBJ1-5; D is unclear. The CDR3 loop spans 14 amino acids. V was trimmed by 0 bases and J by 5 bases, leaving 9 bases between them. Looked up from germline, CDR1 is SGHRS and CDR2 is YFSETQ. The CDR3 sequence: CASSLDLADQPQHF. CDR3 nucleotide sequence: TGCGCCAGCAGCTTGGACCTCGCGGATCAGCCCCAGCATTTT.

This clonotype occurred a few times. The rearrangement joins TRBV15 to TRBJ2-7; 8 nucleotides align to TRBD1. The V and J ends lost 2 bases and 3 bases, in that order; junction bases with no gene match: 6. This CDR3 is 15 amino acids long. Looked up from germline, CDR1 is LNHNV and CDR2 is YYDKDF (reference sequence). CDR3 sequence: CATSRQGAASYEQYF. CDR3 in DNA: TGTGCCACCAGCAGACAGGGGGCCGCGAGCTACGAGCAGTACTTC.

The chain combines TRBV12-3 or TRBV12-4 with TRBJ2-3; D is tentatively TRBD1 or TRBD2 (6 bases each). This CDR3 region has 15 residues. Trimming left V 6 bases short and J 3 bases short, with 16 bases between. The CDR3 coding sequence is TGTGCCAGCAGACCCTTCGGGGGCTGGACAGATACGCAGTATTTT. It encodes CASRPFGGWTDTQYF.

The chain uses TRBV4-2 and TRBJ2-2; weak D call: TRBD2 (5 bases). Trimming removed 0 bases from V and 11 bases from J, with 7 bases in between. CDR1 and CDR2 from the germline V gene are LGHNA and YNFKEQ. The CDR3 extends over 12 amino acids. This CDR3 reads CASSQDRGELFF. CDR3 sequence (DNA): TGTGCCAGCAGCCAAGACCGGGGAGAGCTGTTTTTT.

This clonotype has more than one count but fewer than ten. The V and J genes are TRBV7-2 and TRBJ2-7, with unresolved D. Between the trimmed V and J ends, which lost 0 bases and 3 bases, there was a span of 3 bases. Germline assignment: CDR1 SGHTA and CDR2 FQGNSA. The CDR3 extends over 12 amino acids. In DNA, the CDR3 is TGTGCCAGCAGCTTAGCGTACTACGAGCAGTACTTC. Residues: CASSLAYYEQYF.

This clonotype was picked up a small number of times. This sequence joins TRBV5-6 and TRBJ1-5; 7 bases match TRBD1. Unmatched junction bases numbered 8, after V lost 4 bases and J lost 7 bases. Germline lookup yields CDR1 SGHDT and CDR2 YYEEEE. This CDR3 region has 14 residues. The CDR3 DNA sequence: TGTGCCAGCAGCGAGACAGGGATGCTGCAGCCCCAGCATTTT. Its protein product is CASSETGMLQPQHF.

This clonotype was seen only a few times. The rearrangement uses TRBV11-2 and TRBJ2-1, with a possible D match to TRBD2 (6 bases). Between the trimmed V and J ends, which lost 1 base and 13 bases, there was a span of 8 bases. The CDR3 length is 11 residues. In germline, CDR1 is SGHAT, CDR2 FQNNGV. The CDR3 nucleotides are TGTGCCAGCAGCTTAGGGGACTTACAGTTCTTC. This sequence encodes CASSLGDLQFF.

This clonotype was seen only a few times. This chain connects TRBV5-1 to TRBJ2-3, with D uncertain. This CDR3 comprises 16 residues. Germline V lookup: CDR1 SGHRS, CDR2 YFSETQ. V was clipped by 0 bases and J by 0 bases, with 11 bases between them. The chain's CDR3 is CASSLAGRSSTDTQYF. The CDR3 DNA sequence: TGCGCCAGCAGCTTGGCTGGAAGATCTAGCACAGATACGCAGTATTTT.

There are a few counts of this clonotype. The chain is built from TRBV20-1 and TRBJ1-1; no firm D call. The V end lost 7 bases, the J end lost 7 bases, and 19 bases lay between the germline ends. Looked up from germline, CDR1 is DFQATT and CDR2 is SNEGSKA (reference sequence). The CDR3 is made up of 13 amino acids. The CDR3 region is CSVKEASADEAFF. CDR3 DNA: TGCAGTGTCAAAGAGGCCTCCGCGGATGAAGCTTTCTTT.

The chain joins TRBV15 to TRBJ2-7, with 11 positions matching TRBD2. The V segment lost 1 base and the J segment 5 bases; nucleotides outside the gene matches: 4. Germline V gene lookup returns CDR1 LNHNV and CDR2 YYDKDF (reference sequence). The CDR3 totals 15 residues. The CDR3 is CATSRVTSGSDEQYF. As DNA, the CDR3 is TGTGCCACCAGCAGAGTCACTAGCGGGAGTGACGAGCAGTACTTC.

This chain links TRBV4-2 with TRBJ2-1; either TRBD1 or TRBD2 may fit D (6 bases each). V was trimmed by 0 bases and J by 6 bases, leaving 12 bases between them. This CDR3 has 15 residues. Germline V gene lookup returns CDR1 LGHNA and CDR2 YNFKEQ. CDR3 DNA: TGTGCCAGCAGCCAAGACGGGGGCGGGGCCAATGAGCAGTTCTTC. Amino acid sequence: CASSQDGGGANEQFF.

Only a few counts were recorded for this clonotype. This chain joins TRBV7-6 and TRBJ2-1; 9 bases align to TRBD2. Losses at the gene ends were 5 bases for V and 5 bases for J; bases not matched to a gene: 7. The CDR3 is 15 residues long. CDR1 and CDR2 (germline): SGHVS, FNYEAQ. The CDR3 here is CASSVLAGGHNEQFF. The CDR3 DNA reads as TGTGCCAGCAGCGTACTGGCGGGGGGGCACAATGAGCAGTTCTTC.

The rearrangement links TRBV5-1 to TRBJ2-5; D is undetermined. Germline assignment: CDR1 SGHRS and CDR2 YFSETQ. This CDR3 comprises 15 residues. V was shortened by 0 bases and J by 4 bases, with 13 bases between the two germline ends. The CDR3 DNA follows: TGCGCCAGCAGCTTGGGAGGTAGGGTTGGAGAGACCCAGTACTTC. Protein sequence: CASSLGGRVGETQYF.

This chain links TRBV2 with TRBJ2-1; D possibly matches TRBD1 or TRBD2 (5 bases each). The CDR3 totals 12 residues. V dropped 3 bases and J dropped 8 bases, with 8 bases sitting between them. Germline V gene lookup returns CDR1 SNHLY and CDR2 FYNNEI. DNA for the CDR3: TGTGCCAGCAGTGAGTTGGGGGATGAGCAGTTCTTC. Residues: CASSELGDEQFF.

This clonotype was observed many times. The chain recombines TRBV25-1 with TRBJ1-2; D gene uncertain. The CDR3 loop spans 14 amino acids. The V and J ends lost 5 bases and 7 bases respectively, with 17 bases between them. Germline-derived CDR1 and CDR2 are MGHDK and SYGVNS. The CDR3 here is CASSFPLFVIGYTF. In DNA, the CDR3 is TGTGCCAGCAGTTTCCCGCTCTTCGTTATTGGCTACACCTTC.

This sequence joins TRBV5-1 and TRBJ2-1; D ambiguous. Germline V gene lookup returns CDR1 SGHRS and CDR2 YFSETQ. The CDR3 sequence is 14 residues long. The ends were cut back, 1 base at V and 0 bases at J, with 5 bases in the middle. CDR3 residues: CASSLSNSYNEQFF. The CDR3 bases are TGCGCCAGCAGCTTGAGTAACTCCTACAATGAGCAGTTCTTC. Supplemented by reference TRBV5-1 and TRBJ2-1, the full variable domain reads KAGVTQTPRYLIKTRGQQVTLSCSPISGHRSVSWYQQTPGQGLQFLFEYFSETQRNKGNFPGRFSGRQFSNSRSEMNVSTLELGDSALYLCASSLSNSYNEQFFGPGTRLTVL.

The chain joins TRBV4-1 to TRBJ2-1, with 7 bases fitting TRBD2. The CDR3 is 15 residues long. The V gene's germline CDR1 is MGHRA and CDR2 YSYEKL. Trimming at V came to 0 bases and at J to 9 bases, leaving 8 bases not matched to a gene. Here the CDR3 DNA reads TGCGCCAGCAGCCAAGAAAGACTTTCGGGGGGTGAGCAGTTCTTC. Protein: CASSQERLSGGEQFF.

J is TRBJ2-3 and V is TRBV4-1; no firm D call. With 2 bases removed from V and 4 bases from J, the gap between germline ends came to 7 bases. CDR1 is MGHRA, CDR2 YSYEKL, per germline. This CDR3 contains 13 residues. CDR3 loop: CASSQQVPDTQYF. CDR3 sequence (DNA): TGCGCCAGCAGCCAACAAGTCCCAGATACGCAGTATTTT.

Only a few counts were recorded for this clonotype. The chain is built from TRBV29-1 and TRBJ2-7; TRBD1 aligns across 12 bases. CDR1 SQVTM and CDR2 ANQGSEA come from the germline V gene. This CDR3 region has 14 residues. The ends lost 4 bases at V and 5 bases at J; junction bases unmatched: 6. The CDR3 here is CSVVFGTGGHEQYF. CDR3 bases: TGCAGCGTTGTGTTTGGGACAGGGGGCCACGAGCAGTACTTC.

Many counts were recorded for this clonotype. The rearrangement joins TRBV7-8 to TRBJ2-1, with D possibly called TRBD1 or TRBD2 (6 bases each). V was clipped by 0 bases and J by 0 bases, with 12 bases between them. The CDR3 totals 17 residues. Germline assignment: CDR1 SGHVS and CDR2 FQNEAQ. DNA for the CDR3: TGTGCCAGCAGCTTAGCCCGGGGGCAATCCTCCTACAATGAGCAGTTCTTC. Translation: CASSLARGQSSYNEQFF. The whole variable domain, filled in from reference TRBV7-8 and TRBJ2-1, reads GAGVSQSPRYKVAKRGQDVALRCDPISGHVSLFWYQQALGQGPEFLTYFQNEAQLDKSGLPSDRFFAERPEGSVSTLKIQRTQQEDSAVYLCASSLARGQSSYNEQFFGPGTRLTVL.

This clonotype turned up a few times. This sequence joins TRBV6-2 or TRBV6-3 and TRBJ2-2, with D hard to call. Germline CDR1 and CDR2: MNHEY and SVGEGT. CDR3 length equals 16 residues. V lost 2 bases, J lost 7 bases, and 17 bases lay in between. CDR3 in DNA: TGTGCCAGCAGTTACGTATATACGCTGACGGGCGGGGAGCTGTTTTTT. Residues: CASSYVYTLTGGELFF.

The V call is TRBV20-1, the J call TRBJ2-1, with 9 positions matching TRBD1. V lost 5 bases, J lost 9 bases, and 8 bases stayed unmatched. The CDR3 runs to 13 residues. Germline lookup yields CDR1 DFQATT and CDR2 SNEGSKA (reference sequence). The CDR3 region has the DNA TGCAGTGCTGACGGACAGGGGATCGGTGAGCAGTTCTTC. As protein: CSADGQGIGEQFF.